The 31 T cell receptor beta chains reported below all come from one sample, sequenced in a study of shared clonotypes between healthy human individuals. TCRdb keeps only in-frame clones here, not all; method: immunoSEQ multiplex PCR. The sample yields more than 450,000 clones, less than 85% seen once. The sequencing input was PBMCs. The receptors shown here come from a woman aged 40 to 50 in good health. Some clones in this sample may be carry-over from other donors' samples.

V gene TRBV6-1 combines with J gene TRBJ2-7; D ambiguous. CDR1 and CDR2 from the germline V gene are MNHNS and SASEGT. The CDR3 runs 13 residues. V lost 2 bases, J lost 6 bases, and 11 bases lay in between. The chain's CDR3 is CASSETAVSEQYF. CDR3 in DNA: TGTGCCAGCAGTGAAACCGCCGTCTCCGAGCAGTACTTC.

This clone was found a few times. The CDR3 protein is CSVGQGKNQPQHF. CDR3 nucleotides: TGCAGCGTTGGCCAGGGAAAAAATCAGCCCCAGCATTTT. The rearrangement joins TRBV29-1 to TRBJ1-5; tentative D call: TRBD1 (5 bases). The CDR3 is made up of 13 amino acids. V dropped 4 bases and J dropped 4 bases, with 11 bases sitting between them. Looked up from germline, CDR1 is SQVTM and CDR2 is ANQGSEA.

This chain's CDR3 is CASSESKEKLFF. The CDR3 DNA sequence: TGCGCCAGCAGTGAGTCGAAAGAAAAACTGTTTTTT. This chain connects TRBV10-2 to TRBJ1-4; D remains unclear. Per the germline V gene, CDR1 is WSHSY and CDR2 is SAAADI. The CDR3 spans 12 residues. Trimming took off 0 bases at V and 8 bases at J, with 4 bases between the two ends.

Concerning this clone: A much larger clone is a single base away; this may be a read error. CDR3 bases: TGCAGCGTTCGAGGGCTGCCGCAAGGGACCCAGTACTTC. Its translation is CSVRGLPQGTQYF. This sequence joins TRBV29-1 and TRBJ2-5; tentatively, D is TRBD2 (5 bases). The CDR3 consists of 13 residues. Germline loops: CDR1 SQVTM, CDR2 ANQGSEA. The full variable domain, in which reference TRBV29-1 and TRBJ2-5 provide the parts outside the CDR3, is SAVISQKPSRDICQRGTSLTIQCQVDSQVTMMFWYRQQPGQSLTLIATANQGSEATYESGFVIDKFPISRPNLTFSTLTVSNMSPEDSSIYLCSVRGLPQGTQYFGPGTRLLVL.

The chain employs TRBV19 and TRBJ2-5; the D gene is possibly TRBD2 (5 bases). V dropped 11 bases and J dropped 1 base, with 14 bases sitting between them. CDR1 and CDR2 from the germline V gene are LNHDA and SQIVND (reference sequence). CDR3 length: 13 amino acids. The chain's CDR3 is CAASNSFQETQYF. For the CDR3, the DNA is TGTGCCGCTAGCAACAGTTTCCAAGAGACCCAGTACTTC.

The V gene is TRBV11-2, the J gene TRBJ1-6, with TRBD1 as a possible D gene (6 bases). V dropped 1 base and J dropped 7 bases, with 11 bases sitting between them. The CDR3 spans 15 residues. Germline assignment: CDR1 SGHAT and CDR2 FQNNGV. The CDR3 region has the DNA TGTGCCAGCAGCTTAGTGAGGGGGACCAATTCACCCCTCCACTTT. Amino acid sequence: CASSLVRGTNSPLHF.

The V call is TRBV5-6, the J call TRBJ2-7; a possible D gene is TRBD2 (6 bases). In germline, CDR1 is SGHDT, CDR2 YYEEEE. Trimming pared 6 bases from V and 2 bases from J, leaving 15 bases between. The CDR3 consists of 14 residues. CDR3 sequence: CASTVGGATYEQYF. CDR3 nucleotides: TGTGCCAGCACAGTCGGCGGGGCCACCTACGAGCAGTACTTC. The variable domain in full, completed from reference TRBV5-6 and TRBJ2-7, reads DAGVTQSPTHLIKTRGQQVTLRCSPKSGHDTVSWYQQALGQGPQFIFQYYEEEERQRGNFPDRFSGHQFPNYSSELNVNALLLGDSALYLCASTVGGATYEQYFGPGTRLTVT.

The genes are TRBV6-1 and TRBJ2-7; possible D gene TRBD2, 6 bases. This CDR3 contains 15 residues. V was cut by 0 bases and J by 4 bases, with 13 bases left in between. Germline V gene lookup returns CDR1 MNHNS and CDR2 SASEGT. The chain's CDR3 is CASSEAEGTSYEQYF. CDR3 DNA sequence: TGTGCCAGCAGTGAAGCGGAGGGGACCTCATACGAGCAGTACTTC.

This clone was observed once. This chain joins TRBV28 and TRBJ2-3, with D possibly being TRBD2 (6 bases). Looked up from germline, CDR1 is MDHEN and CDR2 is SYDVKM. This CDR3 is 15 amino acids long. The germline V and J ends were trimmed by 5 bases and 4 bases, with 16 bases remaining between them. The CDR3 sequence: CASSPPEGLADTQYF. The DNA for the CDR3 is TGTGCCAGCAGTCCCCCGGAGGGCCTAGCAGATACGCAGTATTTT.

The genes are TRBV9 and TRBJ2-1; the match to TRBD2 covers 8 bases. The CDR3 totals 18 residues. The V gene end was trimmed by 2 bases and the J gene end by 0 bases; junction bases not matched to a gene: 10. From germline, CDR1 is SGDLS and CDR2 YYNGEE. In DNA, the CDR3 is TGTGCCAGCAGCGTTGGGGGACTAGGGATGAGCTCCTACAATGAGCAGTTCTTC. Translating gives CASSVGGLGMSSYNEQFF.

CDR3 sequence reads: CATSRDGRWTSYEQYF. DNA for the CDR3: TGTGCCACCAGCAGAGATGGGAGGTGGACCTCCTACGAGCAGTACTTC. The V call is TRBV15, the J call TRBJ2-7; weak D call: TRBD2 (6 bases). The CDR3 loop spans 16 amino acids. The V gene lost 0 bases and the J gene lost 0 bases, with 12 bases spanning the gap. The germline CDR1 and CDR2 sequences are LNHNV and YYDKDF (reference sequence). Variable domain in full (rest from reference TRBV15 and TRBJ2-7): DAMVIQNPRYQVTQFGKPVTLSCSQTLNHNVMYWYQQKSSQAPKLLFHYYDKDFNNEADTPDNFQSRRPNTSFCFLDIRSPGLGDTAMYLCATSRDGRWTSYEQYFGPGTRLTVT.

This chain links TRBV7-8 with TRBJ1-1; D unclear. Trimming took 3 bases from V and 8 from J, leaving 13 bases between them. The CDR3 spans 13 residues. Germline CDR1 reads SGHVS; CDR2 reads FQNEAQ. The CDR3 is CASSLSPETEAFF. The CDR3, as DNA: TGTGCCAGCAGCTTGTCGCCGGAGACCGAAGCTTTCTTT.

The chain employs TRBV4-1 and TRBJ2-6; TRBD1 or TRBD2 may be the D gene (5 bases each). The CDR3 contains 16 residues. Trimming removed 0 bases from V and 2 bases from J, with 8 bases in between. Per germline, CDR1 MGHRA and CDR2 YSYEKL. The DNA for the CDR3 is TGCGCCAGCAGCCAAGATTGGGACCCTGGGGCCAACGTCCTGACTTTC. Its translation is CASSQDWDPGANVLTF.

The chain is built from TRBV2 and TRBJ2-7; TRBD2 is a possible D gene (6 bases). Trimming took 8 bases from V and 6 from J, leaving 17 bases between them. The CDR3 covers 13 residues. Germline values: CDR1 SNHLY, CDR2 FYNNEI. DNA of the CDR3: TGTGCCAGCTATCGTCTTGGGGGGTCCGAGCAGTACTTC. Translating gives CASYRLGGSEQYF.

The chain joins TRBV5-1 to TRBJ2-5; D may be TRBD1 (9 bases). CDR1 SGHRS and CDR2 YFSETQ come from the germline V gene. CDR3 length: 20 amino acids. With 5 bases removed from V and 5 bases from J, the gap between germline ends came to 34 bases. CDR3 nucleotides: TGCGCCAGCAGACTGGGACAGGGATACGATCCAGCGGGAGTCTTTGAGACCCAGTACTTC. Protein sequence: CASRLGQGYDPAGVFETQYF. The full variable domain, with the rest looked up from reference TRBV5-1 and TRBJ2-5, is KAGVTQTPRYLIKTRGQQVTLSCSPISGHRSVSWYQQTPGQGLQFLFEYFSETQRNKGNFPGRFSGRQFSNSRSEMNVSTLELGDSALYLCASRLGQGYDPAGVFETQYFGPGTRLLVL.

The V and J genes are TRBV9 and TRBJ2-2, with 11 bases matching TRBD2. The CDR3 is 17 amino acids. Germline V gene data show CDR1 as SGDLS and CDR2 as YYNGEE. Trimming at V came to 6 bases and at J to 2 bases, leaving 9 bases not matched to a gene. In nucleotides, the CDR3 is TGTGCCAGCAACGAGGGACTAGCGGAGACTAACACCGGGGAGCTGTTTTTT. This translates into CASNEGLAETNTGELFF. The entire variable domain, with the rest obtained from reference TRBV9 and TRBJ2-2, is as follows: DSGVTQTPKHLITATGQRVTLRCSPRSGDLSVYWYQQSLDQGLQFLIQYYNGEERAKGNILERFSAQQFPDLHSELNLSSLELGDSALYFCASNEGLAETNTGELFFGEGSRLTVL.

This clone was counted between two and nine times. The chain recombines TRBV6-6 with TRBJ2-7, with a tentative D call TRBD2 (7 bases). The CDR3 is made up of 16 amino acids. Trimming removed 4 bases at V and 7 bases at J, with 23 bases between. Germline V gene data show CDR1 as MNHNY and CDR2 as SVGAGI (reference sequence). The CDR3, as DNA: TGTGCCAGCAGTTCCCGAGGGGGGGAATCCCTTGAGGAGCAGTACTTC. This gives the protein CASSSRGGESLEEQYF.

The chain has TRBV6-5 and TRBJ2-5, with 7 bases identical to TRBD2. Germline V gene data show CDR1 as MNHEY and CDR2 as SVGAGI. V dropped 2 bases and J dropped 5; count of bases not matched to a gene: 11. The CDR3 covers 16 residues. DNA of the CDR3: TGTGCCAGCAGTTACGGGCCGGCGGGAGAGTGGGAGACCCAGTACTTC. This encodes CASSYGPAGEWETQYF.

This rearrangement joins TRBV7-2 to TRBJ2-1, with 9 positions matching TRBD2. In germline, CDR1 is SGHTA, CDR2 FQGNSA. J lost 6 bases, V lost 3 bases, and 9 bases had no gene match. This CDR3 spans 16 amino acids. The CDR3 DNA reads TGTGCCAGCAGCTTCAGCCCAGGGCGGGAGGGCAATGAGCAGTTCTTC. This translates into CASSFSPGREGNEQFF.

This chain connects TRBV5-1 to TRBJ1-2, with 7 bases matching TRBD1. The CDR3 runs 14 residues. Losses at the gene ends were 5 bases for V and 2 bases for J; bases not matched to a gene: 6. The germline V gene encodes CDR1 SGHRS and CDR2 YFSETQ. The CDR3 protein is CASRPTGVNYGYTF. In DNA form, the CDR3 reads TGCGCCAGCAGGCCAACAGGGGTGAACTATGGCTACACCTTC.

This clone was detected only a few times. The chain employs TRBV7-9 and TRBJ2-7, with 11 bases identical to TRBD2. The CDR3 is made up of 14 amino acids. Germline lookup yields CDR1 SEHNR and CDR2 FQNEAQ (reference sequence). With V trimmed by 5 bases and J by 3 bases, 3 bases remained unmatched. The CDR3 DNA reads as TGTGCCAGCAGCCCTAGCGGGAGGAACTACGAGCAGTACTTC. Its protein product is CASSPSGRNYEQYF. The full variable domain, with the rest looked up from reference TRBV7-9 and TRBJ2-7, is DTGVSQNPRHKITKRGQNVTFRCDPISEHNRLYWYRQTLGQGPEFLTYFQNEAQLEKSRLLSDRFSAERPKGSFSTLEIQRTEQGDSAMYLCASSPSGRNYEQYFGPGTRLTVT.

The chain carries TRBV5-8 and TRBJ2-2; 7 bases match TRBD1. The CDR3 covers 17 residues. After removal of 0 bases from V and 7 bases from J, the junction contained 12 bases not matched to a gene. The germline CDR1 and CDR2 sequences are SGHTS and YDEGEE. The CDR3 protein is CASSLDGTAHAGGELFF. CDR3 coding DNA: TGTGCCAGCAGCTTGGACGGGACAGCCCACGCTGGCGGGGAGCTGTTTTTT. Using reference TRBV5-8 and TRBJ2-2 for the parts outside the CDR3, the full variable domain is EAGVTQSPTHLIKTRGQQATLRCSPISGHTSVYWYQQALGLGLQFLLWYDEGEERNRGNFPPRFSGRQFPNYSSELNVNALELEDSALYLCASSLDGTAHAGGELFFGEGSRLTVL.

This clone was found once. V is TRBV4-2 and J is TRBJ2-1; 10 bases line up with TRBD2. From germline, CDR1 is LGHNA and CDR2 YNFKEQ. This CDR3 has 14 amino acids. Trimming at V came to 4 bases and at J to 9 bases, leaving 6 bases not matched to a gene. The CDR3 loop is CASSPVAGGIEQFF. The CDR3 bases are TGTGCCAGCAGCCCGGTAGCGGGAGGTATTGAGCAGTTCTTC.

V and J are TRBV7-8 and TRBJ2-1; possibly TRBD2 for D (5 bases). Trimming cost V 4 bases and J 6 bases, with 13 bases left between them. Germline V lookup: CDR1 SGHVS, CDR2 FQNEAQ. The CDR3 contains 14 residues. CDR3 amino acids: CASSSGLGINEQFF. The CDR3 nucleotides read TGTGCCAGCAGCTCTGGACTGGGAATCAATGAGCAGTTCTTC.

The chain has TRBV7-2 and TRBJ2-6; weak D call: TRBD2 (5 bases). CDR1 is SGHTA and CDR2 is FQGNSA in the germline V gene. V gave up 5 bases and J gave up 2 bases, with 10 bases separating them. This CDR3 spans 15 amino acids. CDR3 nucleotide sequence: TGTGCCAGCAGCCCGAGGCGGGCTGGGGCCAACGTCCTGACTTTC. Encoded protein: CASSPRRAGANVLTF.

The CDR3 is CASIDASISYEQYF. In DNA, the CDR3 is TGTGCCAGCATCGACGCAAGTATCTCCTACGAGCAGTACTTC. The chain uses TRBV6-1 and TRBJ2-7; D unresolved. Germline CDR1 MNHNS, CDR2 SASEGT. The CDR3 is 14 residues long. V lost 7 bases to trimming and J lost 0 bases, with 13 bases between them.

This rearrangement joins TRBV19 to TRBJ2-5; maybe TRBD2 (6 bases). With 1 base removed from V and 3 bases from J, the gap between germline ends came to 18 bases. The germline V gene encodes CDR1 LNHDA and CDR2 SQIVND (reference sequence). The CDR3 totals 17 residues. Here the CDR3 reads CASSIVPPGSGKETQYF. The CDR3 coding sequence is TGTGCCAGTAGTATAGTCCCCCCGGGTAGCGGAAAAGAGACCCAGTACTTC.

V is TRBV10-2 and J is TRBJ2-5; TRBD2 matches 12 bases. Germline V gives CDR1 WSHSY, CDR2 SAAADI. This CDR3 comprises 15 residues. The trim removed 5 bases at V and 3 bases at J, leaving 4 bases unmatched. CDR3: CASSRLAGGEETQYF. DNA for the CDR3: TGCGCCAGCAGTCGTCTAGCGGGAGGGGAAGAGACCCAGTACTTC.

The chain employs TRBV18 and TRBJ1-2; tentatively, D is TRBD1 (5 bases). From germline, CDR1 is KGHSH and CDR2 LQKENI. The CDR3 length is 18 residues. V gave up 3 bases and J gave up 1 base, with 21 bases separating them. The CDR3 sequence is CASSPSPGTAIFNYGYTF. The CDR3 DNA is TGTGCCAGCTCACCCTCACCCGGGACGGCCATTTTTAACTATGGCTACACCTTC.

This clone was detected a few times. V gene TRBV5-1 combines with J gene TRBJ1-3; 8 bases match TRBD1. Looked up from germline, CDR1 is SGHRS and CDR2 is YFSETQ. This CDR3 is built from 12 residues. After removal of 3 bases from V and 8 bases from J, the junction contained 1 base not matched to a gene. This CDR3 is CASSSDRDTIYF. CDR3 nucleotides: TGCGCCAGCAGCTCGGACAGGGACACCATATATTTT. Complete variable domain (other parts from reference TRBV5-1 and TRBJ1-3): KAGVTQTPRYLIKTRGQQVTLSCSPISGHRSVSWYQQTPGQGLQFLFEYFSETQRNKGNFPGRFSGRQFSNSRSEMNVSTLELGDSALYLCASSSDRDTIYFGEGSWLTVV.

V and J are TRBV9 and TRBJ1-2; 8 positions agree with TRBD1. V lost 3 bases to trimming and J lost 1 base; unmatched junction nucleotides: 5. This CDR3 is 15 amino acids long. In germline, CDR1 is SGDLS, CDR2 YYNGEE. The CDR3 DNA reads TGTGCCAGCAGCGGACAGGGGAGGGTTAACTATGGCTACACCTTC. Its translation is CASSGQGRVNYGYTF.